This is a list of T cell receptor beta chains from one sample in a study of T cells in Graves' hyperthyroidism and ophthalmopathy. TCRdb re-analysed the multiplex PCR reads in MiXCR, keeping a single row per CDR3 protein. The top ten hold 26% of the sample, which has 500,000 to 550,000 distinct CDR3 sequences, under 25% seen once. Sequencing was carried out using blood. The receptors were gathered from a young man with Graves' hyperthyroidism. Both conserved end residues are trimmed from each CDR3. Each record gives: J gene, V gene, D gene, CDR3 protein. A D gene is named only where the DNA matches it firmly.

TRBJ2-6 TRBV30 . AWSKGTGANVLT
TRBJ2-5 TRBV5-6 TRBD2 ASSLALAGVQETQY
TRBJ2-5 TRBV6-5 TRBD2 ASSSGTSVQETQY
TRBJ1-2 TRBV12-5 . ANSPGNGYT
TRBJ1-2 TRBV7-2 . ASTGIGGYT
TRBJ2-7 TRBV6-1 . ASRKGSGQY
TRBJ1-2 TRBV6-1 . ASGEWTYGYT
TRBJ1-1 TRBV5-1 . ASSQTDLWGGEGAEAF
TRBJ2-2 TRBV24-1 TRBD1 ATSDSGTGTGELF
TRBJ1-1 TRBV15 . ATSGGVLGGYPHTEAF
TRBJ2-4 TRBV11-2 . ASSSGVSSGVKNIQY
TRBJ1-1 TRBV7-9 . ASSLPIHTEAF
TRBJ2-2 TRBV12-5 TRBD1 ASGLVLTGEMNTGELF
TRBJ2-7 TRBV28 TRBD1 ASSLSRDRNQY
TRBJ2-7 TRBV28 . ASSFRGGSNEQY
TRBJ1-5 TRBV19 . ASSTGLGGGGRAQH
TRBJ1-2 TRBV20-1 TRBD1 SAADRVDGYT
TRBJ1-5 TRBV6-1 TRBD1 ASSRETGKGQPQH